Listed below are T cell receptor beta chains from one sample, sequenced in a study of blood T cell repertoires in COVID-19. The assay was immunoSEQ multiplex PCR, and TCRdb's table has in-frame clones only and misses some. There are 35,000 to 45,000 clones in the sample; 87% occur only once, and 7.2% lies in the top ten. The sequencing sample was made of peripheral blood. The receptors stem from a human donor in a cohort sampled during active COVID-19. The CDR3 runs from the conserved cysteine through the conserved F or W. A D gene is named only where the DNA matches it firmly. Size tells how often a clone was seen (once, few, many) or the class of an expanded clone, and some rows leave it out.

TRBD2 once TRBJ2-1 TRBV7-6 CASSLGGAGVSNEQFF TGTGCCAGCAGCTTAGGAGGAGCGGGAGTGAGTAATGAGCAGTTCTTC
TRBD1 NA TRBJ1-5 TRBV2 CASMGIAQGNQPQHF TGTGCCAGCATGGGCATAGCACAGGGGAATCAGCCCCAGCATTTT
NA NA TRBJ2-1 TRBV7-3 CASSPGGVDNEQFF TGTGCCAGCAGCCCCGGAGGGGTCGACAATGAGCAGTTCTTC
NA NA TRBJ1-1 TRBV28 CASRDYREAFF TGTGCCAGCAGGGACTACAGGGAAGCTTTCTTT
NA NA TRBJ2-3 TRBV6-6 CASVDGLRSTDTQYF TGTGCCAGCGTAGACGGACTCAGGAGCACAGATACGCAGTATTTT
NA NA TRBJ2-5 TRBV5-6 CASSLHPLQETQYF TGTGCCAGCAGCTTGCATCCTCTACAAGAGACCCAGTACTTC
TRBD1 NA TRBJ1-2 TRBV7-9 CASTKTPPRQGYLYGYTF TGTGCCAGCACCAAAACCCCCCCTAGACAGGGGTATCTCTATGGCTACACCTTC
NA NA TRBJ1-3 TRBV6-5 CASSQSHDSGNTIYF TGTGCCAGCAGTCAGTCACATGACTCTGGAAACACCATATATTTT
TRBD1 NA TRBJ1-2 TRBV18 CASSPADRTGGYTF TGTGCCAGCTCACCCGCGGACAGGACAGGTGGCTACACCTTC
NA NA TRBJ2-7 TRBV14 CASSHYLGQLYEQYF TGTGCCAGCAGCCACTACCTTGGACAGCTATACGAGCAGTACTTC
NA NA TRBJ2-5 TRBV27 CASSFGGRAVRETQYF TGTGCCAGCAGTTTTGGTGGCAGGGCTGTAAGGGAGACCCAGTACTTC
TRBD1 few TRBJ1-2 TRBV7-9 CASSLTAGGLWGYTF TGTGCCAGCAGCTTAACAGCAGGGGGACTTTGGGGCTACACCTTC